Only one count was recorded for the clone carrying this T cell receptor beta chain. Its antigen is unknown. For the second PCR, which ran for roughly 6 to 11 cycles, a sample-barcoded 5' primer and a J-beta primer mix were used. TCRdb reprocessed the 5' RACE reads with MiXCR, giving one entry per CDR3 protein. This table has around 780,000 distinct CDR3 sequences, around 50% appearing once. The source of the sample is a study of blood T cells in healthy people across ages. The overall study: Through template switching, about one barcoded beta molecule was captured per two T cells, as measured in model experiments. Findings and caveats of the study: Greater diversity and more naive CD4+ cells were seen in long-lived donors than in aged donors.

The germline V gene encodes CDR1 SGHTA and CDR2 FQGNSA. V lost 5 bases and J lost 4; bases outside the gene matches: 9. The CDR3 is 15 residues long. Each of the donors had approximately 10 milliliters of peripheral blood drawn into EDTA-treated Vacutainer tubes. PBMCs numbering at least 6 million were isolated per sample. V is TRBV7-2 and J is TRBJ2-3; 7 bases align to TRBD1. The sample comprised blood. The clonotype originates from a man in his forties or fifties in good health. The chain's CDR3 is CASSPTGVPADTQYF. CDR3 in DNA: TGTGCCAGCAGCCCTACAGGGGTGCCAGCAGATACGCAGTATTTT.